Listed below are T cell receptor beta chains from one sample, sequenced in a study of CD8+ T cells in alopecia areata. TCRdb's table, derived via immunoSEQ multiplex PCR, lists solely in-frame clones and lacks some. The sample lists more than 95,000 clones; roughly 66% were seen once. The sequenced sample was CD4+ T cells sorted from blood. These receptors came from a human donor in good health. CDR3s include the opening cysteine and the closing phenylalanine or tryptophan. A D gene is named only where the DNA matches it firmly. Some rows mark clone size as missing; the rest say once, few, many or name a class of expanded clone.

d_call: .
j_call: TRBJ1-5
clone_size: .
v_call: TRBV4-1
cdr3_nt: TGCGCCAGCAGCCAAACGGGGCTTAATCAGCCCCAGCATTTT
cdr3_aa: CASSQTGLNQPQHF

d_call: TRBD1
j_call: TRBJ2-7
clone_size: few
v_call: TRBV29-1
cdr3_nt: TGCAGCGTTACGGGACAGGTTTCCTACGAGCAGTACTTC
cdr3_aa: CSVTGQVSYEQYF

d_call: .
j_call: TRBJ2-7
clone_size: .
v_call: TRBV29-1
cdr3_nt: TGCAGCGTTGTGTGGCAGGCTTCTGCCTACGAGCAGTACTTC
cdr3_aa: CSVVWQASAYEQYF

d_call: .
j_call: TRBJ1-2
clone_size: .
v_call: TRBV30
cdr3_nt: TGTGCCTGGAGTGTGACGGACTATGGCTACACCTTC
cdr3_aa: CAWSVTDYGYTF

d_call: .
j_call: TRBJ2-5
clone_size: once
v_call: TRBV18
cdr3_nt: TGTGCCAGCTCACCACCAGGGGGGATCCGGGAGACCCAGTACTTC
cdr3_aa: CASSPPGGIRETQYF

d_call: .
j_call: TRBJ2-6
clone_size: .
v_call: TRBV4-2
cdr3_nt: TGTGCCAGCAGCCAAGTGGGAGCTGGTGGGGCCAACGTCCTGACTTTC
cdr3_aa: CASSQVGAGGANVLTF

d_call: .
j_call: TRBJ1-1
clone_size: .
v_call: TRBV6-6
cdr3_nt: TGTGCCAGCAGTGTAGACACGAACACTGAAGCTTTCTTT
cdr3_aa: CASSVDTNTEAFF

d_call: .
j_call: TRBJ2-3
clone_size: .
v_call: TRBV11-3
cdr3_nt: TGTGCCAGCAGCTTAGATTCAGGTCCCGGTGGAGATACGCAGTATTTT
cdr3_aa: CASSLDSGPGGDTQYF

d_call: .
j_call: TRBJ2-2
clone_size: .
v_call: TRBV9
cdr3_nt: TGTGCCAGCAGCGTTTCTCCGACAGCCATGACCGGGGAGCTGTTTTTT
cdr3_aa: CASSVSPTAMTGELFF

d_call: TRBD1
j_call: TRBJ1-6
clone_size: many
v_call: TRBV6-1
cdr3_nt: TGTGCCAGCAGTGACCAGGGACAGAGTTCACCCCTCCACTTT
cdr3_aa: CASSDQGQSSPLHF

d_call: .
j_call: TRBJ2-7
clone_size: .
v_call: TRBV5-4
cdr3_nt: TGTGCCAGCAGCTTGGACAGGGTTGAGCAGTACTTC
cdr3_aa: CASSLDRVEQYF

d_call: TRBD1
j_call: TRBJ1-2
clone_size: .
v_call: TRBV7-2
cdr3_nt: TGTGCCAGCAGCCCCCGGTATGGACAGGGGTCCGGCTACACCTTC
cdr3_aa: CASSPRYGQGSGYTF

d_call: TRBD1
j_call: TRBJ1-2
clone_size: .
v_call: TRBV29-1
cdr3_nt: TGCAGCGTTGAAGGCGCCCGGACAGGGGAAGGGGCTAACTATGGCTACACCTTC
cdr3_aa: CSVEGARTGEGANYGYTF

d_call: TRBD2
j_call: TRBJ2-4
clone_size: .
v_call: TRBV4-1
cdr3_nt: TGCGCCAGCAGCCAGTCCCCTAGCGGGGGGGCCGCGGACATTCAGTACTTC
cdr3_aa: CASSQSPSGGAADIQYF

d_call: .
j_call: TRBJ2-5
clone_size: once
v_call: TRBV18
cdr3_nt: TGTGCCAGCTCACCAGCGGGTGGGAAAGAGACCCAGTACTTC
cdr3_aa: CASSPAGGKETQYF

d_call: .
j_call: TRBJ1-1
clone_size: .
v_call: TRBV5-6
cdr3_nt: TGTGCCAGCAGCCCTGGAATCAACACTGAAGCTTTCTTT
cdr3_aa: CASSPGINTEAFF

d_call: TRBD1
j_call: TRBJ1-2
clone_size: few
v_call: TRBV15
cdr3_nt: TGTGCCACCAGCAGAGTCGGGGACAGTAACTATGGCTACACCTTC
cdr3_aa: CATSRVGDSNYGYTF

d_call: .
j_call: TRBJ2-3
clone_size: .
v_call: TRBV28
cdr3_nt: TGTGCCAGCAGCCCGCCTAAAGGGGCAGGCACAGATACGCAGTATTTT
cdr3_aa: CASSPPKGAGTDTQYF

d_call: TRBD1
j_call: TRBJ2-1
clone_size: .
v_call: TRBV29-1
cdr3_nt: TGCAGCGCTGGAACTGGGACAGGGGTATACAATGAGCAGTTCTTC
cdr3_aa: CSAGTGTGVYNEQFF

d_call: .
j_call: TRBJ2-5
clone_size: .
v_call: TRBV29-1
cdr3_nt: TGCAGCGCAGAAGGACCTCAAGAGACCCAGTACTTC
cdr3_aa: CSAEGPQETQYF

d_call: .
j_call: TRBJ2-7
clone_size: .
v_call: TRBV6-5
cdr3_nt: TGTGCCAGCAGTTACAAGAGAAGCGGCAGCTCAAAGTACTTC
cdr3_aa: CASSYKRSGSSKYF

d_call: .
j_call: TRBJ1-2
clone_size: .
v_call: TRBV30
cdr3_nt: TGTGCCTGGTTAGACGAGTTCAACTATGGCTACACCTTC
cdr3_aa: CAWLDEFNYGYTF

d_call: .
j_call: TRBJ2-5
clone_size: .
v_call: TRBV14
cdr3_nt: TGTGCCAGCAGCCAAGACGGAAGGCAAGAGACCCAGTACTTC
cdr3_aa: CASSQDGRQETQYF

d_call: TRBD1
j_call: TRBJ2-1
clone_size: .
v_call: TRBV14
cdr3_nt: TGTGCCAGCAGCCAAGATGGGCGACAGGGCAATGAGCAGTTCTTC
cdr3_aa: CASSQDGRQGNEQFF

d_call: .
j_call: TRBJ2-7
clone_size: .
v_call: TRBV4-2
cdr3_nt: TGTGCCAGCAGCCCGATCCCGGGGACAACGGTCAAGCAGTACTTC
cdr3_aa: CASSPIPGTTVKQYF

d_call: .
j_call: TRBJ1-1
clone_size: few
v_call: TRBV29-1
cdr3_nt: TGCAGCGCCCGATCAGGGGACACTGAAGCTTTCTTT
cdr3_aa: CSARSGDTEAFF

d_call: .
j_call: TRBJ1-1
clone_size: few
v_call: TRBV25-1
cdr3_nt: TGTGCCAGCAGTGAGCAGGACAGGAACACTGAAGCTTTCTTT
cdr3_aa: CASSEQDRNTEAFF

d_call: .
j_call: TRBJ1-5
clone_size: .
v_call: TRBV19
cdr3_nt: TGTGCCAGCGCCCAGGACAGCGGGGTGTATAGCAATCAGCCCCAGCATTTT
cdr3_aa: CASAQDSGVYSNQPQHF

d_call: .
j_call: TRBJ1-1
clone_size: .
v_call: TRBV2
cdr3_nt: TGTGCCAGCAGTGTGGGCAGAACCACTGAAGCTTTCTTT
cdr3_aa: CASSVGRTTEAFF

d_call: TRBD1
j_call: TRBJ1-4
clone_size: .
v_call: TRBV7-8
cdr3_nt: TGTGCCAGCAGCTTATTTGGGGGACAGAATGAAAAACTGTTTTTT
cdr3_aa: CASSLFGGQNEKLFF

d_call: .
j_call: TRBJ1-6
clone_size: .
v_call: TRBV7-8
cdr3_nt: TGTGCCAGCAGCTTACAGGGTTATTCACCCCTCCACTTT
cdr3_aa: CASSLQGYSPLHF

d_call: .
j_call: TRBJ2-3
clone_size: .
v_call: TRBV9
cdr3_nt: TGTGCCAGCAGTGGGAGCACAGATACGCAGTATTTT
cdr3_aa: CASSGSTDTQYF

d_call: .
j_call: TRBJ1-4
clone_size: .
v_call: TRBV21-1
cdr3_nt: TGTGCCAGCAGCCGGACAGTTGCAACTAATGAAAAACTGTTTTTT
cdr3_aa: CASSRTVATNEKLFF

d_call: .
j_call: TRBJ2-1
clone_size: .
v_call: TRBV5-1
cdr3_nt: TGCGCCAGCAGCCTGCGGGAATCGAAATACAATGAGCAGTTCTTC
cdr3_aa: CASSLRESKYNEQFF

d_call: .
j_call: TRBJ1-2
clone_size: .
v_call: TRBV30
cdr3_nt: TGTGCCTGGATGGGACTCGAGGATGGCTACACCTTC
cdr3_aa: CAWMGLEDGYTF

d_call: .
j_call: TRBJ2-5
clone_size: .
v_call: TRBV7-2
cdr3_nt: TGTGCCAGCAGAGCACAAGAGACCCAGTACTTC
cdr3_aa: CASRAQETQYF

d_call: .
j_call: TRBJ1-5
clone_size: once
v_call: TRBV7-9
cdr3_nt: TGTGCCAGCAGCTTATGGGAGGATCAGCCCCAGCATTTT
cdr3_aa: CASSLWEDQPQHF

d_call: .
j_call: TRBJ1-3
clone_size: few
v_call: TRBV2
cdr3_nt: TGTGCCAGCAGTTCCGGGTCTGGCTCTGGAAACACCATATATTTT
cdr3_aa: CASSSGSGSGNTIYF

d_call: TRBD1
j_call: TRBJ2-7
clone_size: .
v_call: TRBV2
cdr3_nt: TGTGCCAGCAGTGCGACAGGGTCTCTCTGGGAGCAGTACTTC
cdr3_aa: CASSATGSLWEQYF

d_call: .
j_call: TRBJ1-5
clone_size: .
v_call: TRBV4-1
cdr3_nt: TGCGCCAGCAGCCCTGCGGGAGGAAATCAGCCCCAGCATTTT
cdr3_aa: CASSPAGGNQPQHF

d_call: TRBD1
j_call: TRBJ1-3
clone_size: .
v_call: TRBV30
cdr3_nt: TGTGCCTGGAGTGGGGGACAGCCTGGAAACACCATATATTTT
cdr3_aa: CAWSGGQPGNTIYF

d_call: TRBD1
j_call: TRBJ2-5
clone_size: .
v_call: TRBV29-1
cdr3_nt: TGCAGTTCCACCTCGGGACAGGGAGGCGAGACCCAGTACTTC
cdr3_aa: CSSTSGQGGETQYF

d_call: .
j_call: TRBJ1-1
clone_size: .
v_call: TRBV6-1
cdr3_nt: TGTGCCAGCAATATGAGGGGGGTGGGCACTGAAGCTTTCTTT
cdr3_aa: CASNMRGVGTEAFF

d_call: .
j_call: TRBJ2-7
clone_size: few
v_call: TRBV6-5
cdr3_nt: TGTGCCAGCAGTTACTCGTTTGCGGCCTCCTACGAGCAGTACTTC
cdr3_aa: CASSYSFAASYEQYF

d_call: TRBD1
j_call: TRBJ2-1
clone_size: once
v_call: TRBV5-1
cdr3_nt: TGCGCCAGCGGACCGGGACAGGGCAAACTTAGCTCCTACAATGAGCAGTTCTTC
cdr3_aa: CASGPGQGKLSSYNEQFF

d_call: TRBD1
j_call: TRBJ1-4
clone_size: .
v_call: TRBV25-1
cdr3_nt: TGTGCCACCCGGCCTGGGGACAGGGGAAATGAAAAACTGTTTTTT
cdr3_aa: CATRPGDRGNEKLFF

d_call: TRBD1
j_call: TRBJ2-7
clone_size: .
v_call: TRBV7-2
cdr3_nt: TGTGCCAGCAGCTTGGGACAGGGGATATCCTACGAGCAGTACTTC
cdr3_aa: CASSLGQGISYEQYF

d_call: .
j_call: TRBJ2-2
clone_size: .
v_call: TRBV29-1
cdr3_nt: TGCAGCGTCGACGGACAGAACACCGGGGAGCTGTTTTTT
cdr3_aa: CSVDGQNTGELFF

d_call: .
j_call: TRBJ1-6
clone_size: .
v_call: TRBV6-1
cdr3_nt: TGTGCCAGCAGTGAAGGGCAGGGGTATAATTCACCCCTCCACTTT
cdr3_aa: CASSEGQGYNSPLHF

d_call: .
j_call: TRBJ2-3
clone_size: .
v_call: TRBV7-6
cdr3_nt: TGTGCCAGCAGCTTAGGGCCCGGCACAGATACGCAGTATTTT
cdr3_aa: CASSLGPGTDTQYF

d_call: .
j_call: TRBJ1-1
clone_size: .
v_call: TRBV29-1
cdr3_nt: TGCAGCGTTGAAGAAGGGCAGGGTTTAAGAGCTTTCTTT
cdr3_aa: CSVEEGQGLRAFF

d_call: .
j_call: TRBJ2-5
clone_size: .
v_call: TRBV4-1
cdr3_nt: TGCGCCAGCAGCCAAGATAGGGCAGATAGAGAGACCCAGTACTTC
cdr3_aa: CASSQDRADRETQYF

d_call: TRBD1
j_call: TRBJ2-1
clone_size: .
v_call: TRBV23-1
cdr3_nt: TGCGCCAGCAGTTGCCGGGACAGGGGCTGCAATGAGCAGTTCTTC
cdr3_aa: CASSCRDRGCNEQFF

d_call: .
j_call: TRBJ2-3
clone_size: .
v_call: TRBV2
cdr3_nt: TGTGCCAGCACCCCCCGGGCAGGGAAGACAGATACGCAGTATTTT
cdr3_aa: CASTPRAGKTDTQYF

d_call: .
j_call: TRBJ2-2
clone_size: .
v_call: TRBV7-9
cdr3_nt: TGTGCCAGCAACCCCTGGACCGTGAACACCGGGGAGCTGTTTTTT
cdr3_aa: CASNPWTVNTGELFF

d_call: .
j_call: TRBJ2-2
clone_size: .
v_call: TRBV2
cdr3_nt: TGTGCCAGCAGTGAACGGGCAGTCGACACCGGGGAGCTGTTTTTT
cdr3_aa: CASSERAVDTGELFF

d_call: .
j_call: TRBJ1-5
clone_size: few
v_call: TRBV2
cdr3_nt: TGTGCCAGCAGCGAGGACAGCCGATCCGGCCAGCCCCAGCATTTT
cdr3_aa: CASSEDSRSGQPQHF

d_call: TRBD1
j_call: TRBJ2-1
clone_size: .
v_call: TRBV10-2
cdr3_nt: TGCGCCAGCAGGAGAGGATGGACAGGGGGAAACAATGAGCAGTTCTTC
cdr3_aa: CASRRGWTGGNNEQFF

d_call: .
j_call: TRBJ2-1
clone_size: .
v_call: TRBV9
cdr3_nt: TGTGCCAGCAGCGTTAGAGGGCAGGAGGGCTACAATGAGCAGTTCTTC
cdr3_aa: CASSVRGQEGYNEQFF